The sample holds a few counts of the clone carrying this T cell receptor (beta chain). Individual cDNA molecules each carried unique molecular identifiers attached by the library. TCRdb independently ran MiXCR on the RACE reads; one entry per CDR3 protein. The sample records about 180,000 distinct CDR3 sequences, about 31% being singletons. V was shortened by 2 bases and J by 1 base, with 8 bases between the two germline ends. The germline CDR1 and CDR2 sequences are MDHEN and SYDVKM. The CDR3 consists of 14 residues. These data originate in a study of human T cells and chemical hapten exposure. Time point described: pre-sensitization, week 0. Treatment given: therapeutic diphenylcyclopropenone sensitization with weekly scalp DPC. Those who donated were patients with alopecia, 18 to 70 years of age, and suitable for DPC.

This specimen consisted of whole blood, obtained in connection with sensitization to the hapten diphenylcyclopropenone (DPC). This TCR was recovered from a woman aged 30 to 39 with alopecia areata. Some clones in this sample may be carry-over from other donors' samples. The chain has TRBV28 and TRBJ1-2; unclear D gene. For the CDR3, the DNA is TGTGCCAGCAGTTTACTCAGTATTAACTATGGCTACACCTTC. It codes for CASSLLSINYGYTF.